This T cell receptor (beta chain) was sequenced during a study of shared clonotypes between healthy human individuals (dated by TCRdb to 2020 to 2022). Broadly, across the study: Three men and a couple of women, aged 18 to 49 years, made up the cohort. For each donor, CD4 naive and CD4 memory were each run on three plates, CD8 naive on two plates, and CD8 memory on one plate. To estimate repertoire size and how much clonotypes are shared between individuals, the study performed deep sequencing of blood TCR repertoires from 4 to 6 healthy adults. To increase sequencing depth and limit assay-specific biases, TCR repertoire library preparation and sequencing were carried out by different laboratories using diverse techniques. Per donor, leukapheresis produced somewhere between about 0.9 and 9 billion PBMCs.

The donors were healthy, HIV-negative adults who had no recently reported acute infections or vaccinations. All donors were Caucasian adults living in Nashville, Tennessee, USA. CD4+ T cells were enriched by magnetic negative selection, after which naive cells were positively selected on CD45RA and the negative fraction was taken as the memory subset. Blood was obtained by leukapheresis, after which PBMCs were separated by Ficoll-Histopaque density gradient centrifugation and cryopreserved in liquid nitrogen vapor phase. Analytical flow cytometry was used to check the purity and quantity of each magnetically sorted T cell population. Genomic DNA was isolated from each sorted fraction and quantified by UV absorbance on a Nanodrop 2000c. To note about this clone: The antigen this receptor binds is unknown. No base qualities exist here, and no much larger clone lies one base off it.

Results and caveats for the whole study, not just this receptor: Sharing across a few donors was observed for about 5% of naive CD4, over 3% of naive CD8, 2.3% of memory CD4, and around 0.4% of memory CD8 clonotypes. Compared with non-shared clonotypes, the clonotypes found in all four sorted-subset donors had higher generation probabilities. Pairwise subsampling led to the expectation that sequencing depth would affect the degree of clonotype sharing among donors. Estimated clonotype richness was generally larger for naive than for memory subsets. Only blood was sampled, and tissue TCR repertoires likely differ from those in blood. Because the study included only a small number of donors, the genetic and exposure-history diversity represented was limited. Rarefaction of sorted-subset datasets indicated incomplete sequencing despite the large sequencing depth.

TCR CDR3 regions were amplified from genomic DNA by multiplex PCR using the deep immunoSEQ assay. Extracted genomic DNA from each cell subset was distributed evenly across all wells of several immunoSEQ 96-well plates, and each plate was treated as a replicate. Each replicate PCR for sorted subsets received roughly 0.2 ug genomic DNA, equal to tens of thousands of T cell genomes. The purified libraries were quantified using a Qubit 3.0 fluorometer, sized with a Bioanalyzer 2100, and then quantified again using the KAPA Library Quantification kit. Each immunoSEQ 96-well plate was sequenced on its own single-read 150-cycle Illumina NextSeq 550 flow cell. On the study's bioinformatics: Because only junctional sequences without quality scores were contained in the immunoSEQ output, filtering matching that applied to full-length reads could not be performed. To assign V/J genes and CDR3, sequences were annotated against IMGT germline references using PyIR, a Python wrapper for IgBLAST v1.9. Any read was removed if the V/J assignment was weak (E-value above 1e-6), the CDR3 was missing, or the read contained stop codons, out-of-frame junctions, or ambiguous translated residues. V3J clonotypes were defined by identical inferred V gene, J gene, and CDR3 amino acid sequence. Percentage overlap between repertoires was calculated by dividing the number of shared unique clonotypes by the size of the smaller repertoire. Repertoire richness was assessed with RTK rarefaction, the Chao1 estimator, and Recon v2.1 estimates of unobserved clonotypes. Generation probabilities for all TCRbeta clonotypes obtained by the gDNA method from a handful of donors were computed using OLGA. In TCRdb, the immuneACCESS table is reduced to in-frame sequences with V and J assigned. These tables do not hold every clone; where another copy was compared, an unresolved V gene accounts for under half, and the others remain unexplained. From that table come the V and J calls and clone size; the DNA was used to work out D and trimming. The sample table holds more than 2 million clones, of which 95% were seen once. The top ten clones comprise around 0.13% of the sample.

According to the germline V gene, CDR1 reads SGHTA and CDR2 reads FQGNSA. From cysteine to phenylalanine, the CDR3 is 14 amino acids long. Only CDR3 DNA remains: 42 bases, in frame from the first base. V and J are truncated by 7 bases and 0 bases respectively, leaving an intervening sequence of 12 bases. The rearrangement combines TRBV7-2 with TRBJ2-5; the D gene cannot be named for sure. This sequence originates from a man aged 18 to 29 in good health. Sequencing was carried out using naive CD4+ T cells sorted from blood. Sample cell subset or site, as interpreted from the label and publication: CD45RA+ positively selected. CDR3 sequence: CASKTAWYQETQYF. In nucleotide form, the sequence is TGTGCCAGCAAGACTGCCTGGTACCAAGAGACCCAGTACTTC.